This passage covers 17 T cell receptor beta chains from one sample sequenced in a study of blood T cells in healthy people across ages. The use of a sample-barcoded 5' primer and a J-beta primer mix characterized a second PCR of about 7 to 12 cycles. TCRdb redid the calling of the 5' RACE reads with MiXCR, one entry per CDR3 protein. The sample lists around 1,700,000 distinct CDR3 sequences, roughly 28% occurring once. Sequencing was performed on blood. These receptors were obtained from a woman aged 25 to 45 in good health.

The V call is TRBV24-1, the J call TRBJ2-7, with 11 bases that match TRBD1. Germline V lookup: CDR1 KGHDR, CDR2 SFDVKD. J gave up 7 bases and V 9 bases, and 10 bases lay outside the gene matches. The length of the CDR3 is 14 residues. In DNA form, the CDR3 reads TGTGCCACCGGACAGGGGGCCGGTTACAATGAGCAGTACTTC. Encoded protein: CATGQGAGYNEQYF.

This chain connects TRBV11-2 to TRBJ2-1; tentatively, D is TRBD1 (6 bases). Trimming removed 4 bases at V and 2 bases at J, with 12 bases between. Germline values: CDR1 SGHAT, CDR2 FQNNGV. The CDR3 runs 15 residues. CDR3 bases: TGTGCCAGCAGCTCAGGGGCCACTACCTACAATGAGCAGTTCTTC. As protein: CASSSGATTYNEQFF.

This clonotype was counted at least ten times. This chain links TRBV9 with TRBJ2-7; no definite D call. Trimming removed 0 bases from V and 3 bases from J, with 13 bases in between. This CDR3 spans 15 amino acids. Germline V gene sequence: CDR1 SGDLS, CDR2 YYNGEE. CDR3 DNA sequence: TGTGCCAGCAGCGTAGCTTTGGGAATAGTCTACGAGCAGTACTTC. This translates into CASSVALGIVYEQYF.

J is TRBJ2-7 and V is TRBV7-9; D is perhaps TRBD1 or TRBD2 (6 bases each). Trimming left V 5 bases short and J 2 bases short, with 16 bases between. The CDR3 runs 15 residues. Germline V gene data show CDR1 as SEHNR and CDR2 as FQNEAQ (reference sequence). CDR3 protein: CASSPPGGPPYEQYF. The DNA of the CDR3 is TGTGCCAGCAGCCCCCCCGGGGGCCCCCCCTACGAGCAGTACTTC. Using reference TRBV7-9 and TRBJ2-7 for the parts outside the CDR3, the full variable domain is DTGVSQNPRHKITKRGQNVTFRCDPISEHNRLYWYRQTLGQGPEFLTYFQNEAQLEKSRLLSDRFSAERPKGSFSTLEIQRTEQGDSAMYLCASSPPGGPPYEQYFGPGTRLTVT.

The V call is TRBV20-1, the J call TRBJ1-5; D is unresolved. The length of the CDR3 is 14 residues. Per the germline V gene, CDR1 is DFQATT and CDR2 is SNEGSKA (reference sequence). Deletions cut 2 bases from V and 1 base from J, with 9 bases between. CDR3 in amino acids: CSARYGYSNQPQHF. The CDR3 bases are TGCAGTGCTAGATACGGGTACAGCAATCAGCCCCAGCATTTT.

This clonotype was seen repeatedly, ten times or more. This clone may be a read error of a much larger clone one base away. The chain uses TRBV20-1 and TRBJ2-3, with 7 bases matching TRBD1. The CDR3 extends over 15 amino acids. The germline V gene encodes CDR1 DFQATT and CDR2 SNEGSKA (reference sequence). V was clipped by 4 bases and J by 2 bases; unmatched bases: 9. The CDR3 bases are TGCAGTGCTATTCCGTGGACAGGCAACACAGATACGCAGTATTTT. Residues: CSAIPWTGNTDTQYF.

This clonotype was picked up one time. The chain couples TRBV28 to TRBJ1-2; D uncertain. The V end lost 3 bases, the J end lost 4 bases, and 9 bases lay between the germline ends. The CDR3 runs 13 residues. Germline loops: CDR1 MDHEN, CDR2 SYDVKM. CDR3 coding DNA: TGTGCCAGCAGTTTCAAGGGATTCTATGGCTACACCTTC. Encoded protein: CASSFKGFYGYTF.

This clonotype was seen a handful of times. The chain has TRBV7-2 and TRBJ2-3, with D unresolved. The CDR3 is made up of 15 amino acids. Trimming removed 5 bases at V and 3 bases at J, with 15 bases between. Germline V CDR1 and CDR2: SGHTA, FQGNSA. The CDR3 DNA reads TGTGCCAGCAGCCTCACTCGCGTTCTGACAGATACGCAGTATTTT. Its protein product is CASSLTRVLTDTQYF.

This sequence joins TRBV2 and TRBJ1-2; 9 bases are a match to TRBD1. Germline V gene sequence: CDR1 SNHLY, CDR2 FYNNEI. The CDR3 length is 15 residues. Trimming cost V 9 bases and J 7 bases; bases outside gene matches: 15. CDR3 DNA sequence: TGTGCCAGACTGAAAGCCGGGACAGGGAATTCTGGCTACACCTTC. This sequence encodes CARLKAGTGNSGYTF. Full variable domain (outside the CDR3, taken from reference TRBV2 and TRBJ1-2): EPEVTQTPSHQVTQMGQEVILRCVPISNHLYFYWYRQILGQKVEFLVSFYNNEISEKSEIFDDQFSVERPDGSNFTLKIRSTKLEDSAMYFCARLKAGTGNSGYTFGSGTRLTVV.

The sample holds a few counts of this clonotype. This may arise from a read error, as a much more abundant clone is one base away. This chain's CDR3 is CSVEGQRGQETQYF. In nucleotides, the CDR3 is TGCAGCGTTGAAGGGCAGAGAGGGCAAGAGACCCAGTACTTC. The rearrangement joins TRBV29-1 to TRBJ2-5; D might be TRBD2 (5 bases). The CDR3 covers 14 residues. Trimming shortened V by 1 base and J by 2 bases, and 11 bases separated the two germline ends. Germline CDR1 and CDR2: SQVTM and ANQGSEA.

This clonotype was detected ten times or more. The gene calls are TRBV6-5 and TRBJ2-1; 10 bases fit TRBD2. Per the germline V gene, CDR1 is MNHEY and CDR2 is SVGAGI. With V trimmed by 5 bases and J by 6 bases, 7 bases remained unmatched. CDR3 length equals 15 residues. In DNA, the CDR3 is TGTGCCAGCAGTCCGATAGCGGGAGGACTCAATGAGCAGTTCTTC. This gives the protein CASSPIAGGLNEQFF.

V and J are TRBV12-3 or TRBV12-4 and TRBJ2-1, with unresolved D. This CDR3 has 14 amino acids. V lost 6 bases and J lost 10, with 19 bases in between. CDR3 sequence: CASSNTLPPYEQFF. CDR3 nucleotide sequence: TGTGCCAGCAGCAATACTCTTCCGCCCTACGAGCAGTTCTTC.

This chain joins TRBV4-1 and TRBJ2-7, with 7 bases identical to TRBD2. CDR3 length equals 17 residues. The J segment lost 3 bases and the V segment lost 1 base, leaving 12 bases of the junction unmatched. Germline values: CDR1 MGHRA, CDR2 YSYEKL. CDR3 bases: TGCGCCAGCAGCCAAGGTTCGGGGGGAATTAGCGTCTACGAGCAGTACTTC. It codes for CASSQGSGGISVYEQYF.

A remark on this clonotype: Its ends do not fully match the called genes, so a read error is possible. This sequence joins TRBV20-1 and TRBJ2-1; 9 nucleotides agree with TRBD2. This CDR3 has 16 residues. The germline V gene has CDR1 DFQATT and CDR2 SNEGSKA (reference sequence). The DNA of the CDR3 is TGCAGTTCTAGAGATAAGAGCGGGGGGAGATACAATGAGCAGTTCTTC. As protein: CSSRDKSGGRYNEQFF.

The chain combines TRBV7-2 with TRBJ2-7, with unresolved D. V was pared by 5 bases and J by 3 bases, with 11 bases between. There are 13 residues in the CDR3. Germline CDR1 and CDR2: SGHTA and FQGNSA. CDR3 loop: CASSALWNYEQYF. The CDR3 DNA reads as TGTGCCAGCAGCGCCCTATGGAACTACGAGCAGTACTTC.

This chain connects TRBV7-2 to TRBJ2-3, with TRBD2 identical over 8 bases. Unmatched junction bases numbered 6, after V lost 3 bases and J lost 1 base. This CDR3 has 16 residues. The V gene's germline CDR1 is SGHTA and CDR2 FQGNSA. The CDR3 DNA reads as TGTGCCAGCAGCTTTGGAGCGGGAGTGGGCACAGATACGCAGTATTTT. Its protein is CASSFGAGVGTDTQYF.

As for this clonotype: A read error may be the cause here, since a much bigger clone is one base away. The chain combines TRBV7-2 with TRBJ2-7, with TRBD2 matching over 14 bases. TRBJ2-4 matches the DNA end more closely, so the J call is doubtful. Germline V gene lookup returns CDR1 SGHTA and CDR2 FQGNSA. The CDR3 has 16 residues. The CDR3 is CASSAGTSGSGDIQYF. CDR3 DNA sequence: TGTGCCAGCAGCGCAGGGACTAGCGGGAGCGGAGACATTCAGTACTTC.